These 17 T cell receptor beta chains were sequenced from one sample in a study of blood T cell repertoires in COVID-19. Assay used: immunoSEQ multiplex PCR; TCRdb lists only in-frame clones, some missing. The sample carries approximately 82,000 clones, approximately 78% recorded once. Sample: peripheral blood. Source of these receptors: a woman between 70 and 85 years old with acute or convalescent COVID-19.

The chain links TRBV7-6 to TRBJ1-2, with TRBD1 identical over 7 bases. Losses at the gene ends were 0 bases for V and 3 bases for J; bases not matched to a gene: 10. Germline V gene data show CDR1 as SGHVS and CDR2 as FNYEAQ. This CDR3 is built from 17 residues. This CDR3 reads CASSLADVKGADYGYTF. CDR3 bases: TGTGCCAGCAGCTTAGCGGATGTCAAGGGGGCTGACTATGGCTACACCTTC.

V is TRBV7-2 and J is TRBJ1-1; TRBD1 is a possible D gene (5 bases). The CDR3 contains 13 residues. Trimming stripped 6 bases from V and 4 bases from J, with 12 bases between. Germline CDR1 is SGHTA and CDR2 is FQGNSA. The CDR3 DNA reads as TGTGCCAGCAGTCCCCAGGGAGGCACTGAAGCTTTCTTT. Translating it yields CASSPQGGTEAFF.

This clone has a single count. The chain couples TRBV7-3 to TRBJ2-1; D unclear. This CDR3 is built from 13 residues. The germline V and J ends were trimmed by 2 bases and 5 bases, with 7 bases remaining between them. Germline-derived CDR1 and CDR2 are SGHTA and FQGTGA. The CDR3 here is CASSLSTHNEQFF. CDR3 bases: TGTGCCAGCAGCTTATCTACCCACAATGAGCAGTTCTTC.

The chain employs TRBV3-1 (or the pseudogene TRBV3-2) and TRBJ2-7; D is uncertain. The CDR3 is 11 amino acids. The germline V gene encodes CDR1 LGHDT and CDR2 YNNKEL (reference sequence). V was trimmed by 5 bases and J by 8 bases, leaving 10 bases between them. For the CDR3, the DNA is TGTGCCAGCAGCGTAGACTCTCAGCAGTACTTC. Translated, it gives CASSVDSQQYF.

The CDR3 sequence: CASSQVPNTEAFF. CDR3 sequence (DNA): TGTGCCAGCAGCCAAGTTCCTAACACTGAAGCTTTCTTT. The chain employs TRBV3-1 (or the pseudogene TRBV3-2) and TRBJ1-1, with D unclear. The CDR3 is 13 residues long. V shed 1 base and J shed 2 bases, with 5 bases lying between them. Germline CDR1 reads LGHDT; CDR2 reads YNNKEL (reference sequence).

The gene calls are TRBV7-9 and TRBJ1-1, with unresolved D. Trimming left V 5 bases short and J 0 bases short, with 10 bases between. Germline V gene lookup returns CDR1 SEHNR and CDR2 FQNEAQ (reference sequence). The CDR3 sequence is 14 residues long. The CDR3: CASSKDTVNTEAFF. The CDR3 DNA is TGTGCCAGCAGCAAAGACACCGTGAACACTGAAGCTTTCTTT.

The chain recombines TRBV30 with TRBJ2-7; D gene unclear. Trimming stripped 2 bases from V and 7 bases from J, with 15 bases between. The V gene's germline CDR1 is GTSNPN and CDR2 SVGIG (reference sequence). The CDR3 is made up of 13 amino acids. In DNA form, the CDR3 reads TGTGCCTGGAGTCCCAACAGATCGAAGGAGCAGTACTTC. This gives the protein CAWSPNRSKEQYF.

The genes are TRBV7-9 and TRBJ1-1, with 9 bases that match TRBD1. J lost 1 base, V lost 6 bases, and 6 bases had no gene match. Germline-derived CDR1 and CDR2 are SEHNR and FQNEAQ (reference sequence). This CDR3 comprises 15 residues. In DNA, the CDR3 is TGTGCCAGCAGACGGGGACAGGGCGGGAACACTGAAGCTTTCTTT. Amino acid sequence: CASRRGQGGNTEAFF.

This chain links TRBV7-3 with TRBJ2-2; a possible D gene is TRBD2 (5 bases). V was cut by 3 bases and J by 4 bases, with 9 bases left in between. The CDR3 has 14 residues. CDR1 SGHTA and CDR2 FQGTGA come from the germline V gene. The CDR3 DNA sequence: TGTGCCAGCAGCTTGGACTCTCCCACCGGGGAGCTGTTTTTT. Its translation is CASSLDSPTGELFF.

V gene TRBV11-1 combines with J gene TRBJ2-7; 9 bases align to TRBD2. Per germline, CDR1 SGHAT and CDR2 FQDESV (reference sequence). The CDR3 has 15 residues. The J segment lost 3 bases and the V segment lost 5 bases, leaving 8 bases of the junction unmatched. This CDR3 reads CASSPTGLAYYEQYF. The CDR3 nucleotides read TGTGCCAGCAGCCCCACGGGACTAGCCTACTACGAGCAGTACTTC.

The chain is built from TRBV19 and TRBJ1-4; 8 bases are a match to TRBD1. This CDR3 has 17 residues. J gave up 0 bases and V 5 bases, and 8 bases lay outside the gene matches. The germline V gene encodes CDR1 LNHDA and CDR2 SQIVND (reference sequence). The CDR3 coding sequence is TGTGCCAGTAGTTCTCGGACAGGGCTAGCAACTAATGAAAAACTGTTTTTT. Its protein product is CASSSRTGLATNEKLFF.

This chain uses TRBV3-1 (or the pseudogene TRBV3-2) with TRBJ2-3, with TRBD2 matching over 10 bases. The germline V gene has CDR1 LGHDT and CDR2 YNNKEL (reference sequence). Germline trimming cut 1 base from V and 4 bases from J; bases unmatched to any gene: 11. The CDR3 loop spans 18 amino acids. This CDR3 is CASSQGSSGRRVPDTQYF. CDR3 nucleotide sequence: TGTGCCAGCAGCCAAGGGTCTAGCGGGAGAAGAGTTCCAGATACGCAGTATTTT.

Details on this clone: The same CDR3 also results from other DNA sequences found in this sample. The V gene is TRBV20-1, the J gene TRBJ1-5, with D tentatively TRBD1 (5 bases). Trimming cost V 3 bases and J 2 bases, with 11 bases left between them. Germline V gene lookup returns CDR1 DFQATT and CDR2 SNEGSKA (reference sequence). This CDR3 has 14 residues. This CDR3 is CSASRGGGNQPQHF. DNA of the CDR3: TGCAGTGCTAGTAGGGGTGGGGGCAATCAGCCCCAGCATTTT.

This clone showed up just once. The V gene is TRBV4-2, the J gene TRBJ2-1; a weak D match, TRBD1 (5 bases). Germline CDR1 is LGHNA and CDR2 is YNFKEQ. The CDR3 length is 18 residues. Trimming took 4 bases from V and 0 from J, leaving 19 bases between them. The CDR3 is CASSRGASVTPSYNEQFF. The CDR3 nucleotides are TGTGCCAGCAGCCGTGGGGCGAGCGTGACGCCCTCCTACAATGAGCAGTTCTTC.

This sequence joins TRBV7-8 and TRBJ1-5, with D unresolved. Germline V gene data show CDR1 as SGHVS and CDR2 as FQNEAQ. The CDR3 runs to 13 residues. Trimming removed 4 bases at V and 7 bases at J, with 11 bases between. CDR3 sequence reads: CASSSWADQPQHF. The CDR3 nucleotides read TGTGCCAGCAGCTCCTGGGCAGACCAGCCCCAGCATTTT.

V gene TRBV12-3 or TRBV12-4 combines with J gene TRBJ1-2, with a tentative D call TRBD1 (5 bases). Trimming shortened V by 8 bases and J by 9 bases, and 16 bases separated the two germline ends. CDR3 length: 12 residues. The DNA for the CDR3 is TGTGCCAGCCACTCAGGGATCACTAGCTACACCTTC. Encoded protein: CASHSGITSYTF.

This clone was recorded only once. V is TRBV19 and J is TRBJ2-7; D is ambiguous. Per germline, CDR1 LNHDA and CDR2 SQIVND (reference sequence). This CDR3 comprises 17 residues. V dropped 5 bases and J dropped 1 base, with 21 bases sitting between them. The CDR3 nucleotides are TGTGCCAGTAGTCTTCGGGTTTCGTCCGTTCTTTCCTACGAGCAGTACTTC. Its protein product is CASSLRVSSVLSYEQYF.